A selection of T cell receptor beta chains follows, all from one sample in a study of T cell changes during pregnancy in multiple sclerosis. TCRdb keeps only in-frame clones here, not all; method: immunoSEQ multiplex PCR. Here the sample spans fewer than 85,000 clones, approximately 92% being singletons. The sample in question was peripheral blood, obtained in the second trimester of pregnancy. All receptors come from a female donor with multiple sclerosis, enrolled in a pregnancy study. Each CDR3 is given with its conserved first and last residue. D genes are given only for firm matches. Clone size is given for some rows only: seen once, a few or many times, or a class if the clone is expanded.

j_gene: TRBJ1-5; v_gene: TRBV6-5; d_gene: -; abundance: -; CDR3nt: TGTGCCAGCACTACAGGGAGCAATCAGCCCCAGCATTTT; CDR3aa: CASTTGSNQPQHF
j_gene: TRBJ1-5; v_gene: TRBV15; d_gene: TRBD1; abundance: few; CDR3nt: TGTGCCACCAGCAGAGCGACAGGGCAAGGGGCTAGCAATCAGCCCCAGCATTTT; CDR3aa: CATSRATGQGASNQPQHF
j_gene: TRBJ1-1; v_gene: TRBV11-3; d_gene: TRBD1; abundance: once; CDR3nt: TGTGCCAGCAGCTTACCGGGACAGGGGGCGGACACTGAAGCTTTCTTT; CDR3aa: CASSLPGQGADTEAFF
j_gene: TRBJ2-7; v_gene: TRBV7-3; d_gene: TRBD2; abundance: -; CDR3nt: TGTGCCAGCAGCTTACGGCTAGCGGGAGACTACGAGCAGTACTTC; CDR3aa: CASSLRLAGDYEQYF
j_gene: TRBJ2-1; v_gene: TRBV6-5; d_gene: TRBD1; abundance: -; CDR3nt: TGTGCCAGCAGTTACTCGATTAGGGGGCTGGATGAGCAGTTCTTC; CDR3aa: CASSYSIRGLDEQFF
j_gene: TRBJ1-3; v_gene: TRBV28; d_gene: TRBD1; abundance: -; CDR3nt: TGTGCCAGCAGTTTGACAGGGGGCTCTGGAAACACCATATATTTT; CDR3aa: CASSLTGGSGNTIYF
j_gene: TRBJ1-2; v_gene: TRBV7-2; d_gene: -; abundance: -; CDR3nt: TGTGCCAGCAGCTCCATGTTAGGCAGGATCTCCGTTGGCTACACCTTC; CDR3aa: CASSSMLGRISVGYTF
j_gene: TRBJ1-2; v_gene: TRBV29-1; d_gene: -; abundance: few; CDR3nt: TGCAGCGTCTCCAAGGGGGGGGCGGGGCAAGGCTACACCTTC; CDR3aa: CSVSKGGAGQGYTF
j_gene: TRBJ2-7; v_gene: TRBV6-1; d_gene: -; abundance: -; CDR3nt: TGTGCCAGCAGTGAATTGGGGCAGACCTACGAGCAGTACTTC; CDR3aa: CASSELGQTYEQYF
j_gene: TRBJ1-5; v_gene: TRBV10-3; d_gene: -; abundance: -; CDR3nt: TGTGCCATCACCAACGAGCTCAATCAGCCCCAGCATTTT; CDR3aa: CAITNELNQPQHF
j_gene: TRBJ2-6; v_gene: TRBV28; d_gene: TRBD1; abundance: -; CDR3nt: TGTGCCAGCAGTCCCCTGGCCGGGACAGGGTCTGGGGCCAACGTCCTGACTTTC; CDR3aa: CASSPLAGTGSGANVLTF
j_gene: TRBJ2-5; v_gene: TRBV10-3; d_gene: -; abundance: -; CDR3nt: TGTGCCATCAGTGAGTCCTGGGCGGGGAGGTACTTC; CDR3aa: CAISESWAGRYF
j_gene: TRBJ1-1; v_gene: TRBV27; d_gene: -; abundance: -; CDR3nt: TGTGCCAGCAGATACCTTGGGGCAGGGGCTTCTGAAGCTTTCTTT; CDR3aa: CASRYLGAGASEAFF
j_gene: TRBJ2-7; v_gene: TRBV10-3; d_gene: -; abundance: -; CDR3nt: TGTGCCATCAGTGAGTCGGCAGGGAACTACGAGCAGTACTTC; CDR3aa: CAISESAGNYEQYF
j_gene: TRBJ2-1; v_gene: TRBV5-1; d_gene: TRBD2; abundance: -; CDR3nt: TGCGCCAGCAGCCGTATAGCGGGAGGCAATGAGCAGTTCTTC; CDR3aa: CASSRIAGGNEQFF
j_gene: TRBJ2-1; v_gene: TRBV6-4; d_gene: -; abundance: -; CDR3nt: TGTGCCAGCAGCCCAGAGGCTAGCTCCAATGAGCAGTTCTTC; CDR3aa: CASSPEASSNEQFF
j_gene: TRBJ2-7; v_gene: TRBV30; d_gene: TRBD1; abundance: once; CDR3nt: TGTGCCTGGAGTCAAGGGACAGACCCGTACGAGCAGTACTTC; CDR3aa: CAWSQGTDPYEQYF
j_gene: TRBJ2-3; v_gene: TRBV27; d_gene: -; abundance: -; CDR3nt: TGTGCCAGCAGTTTTTCAGGGCCCACAGATACGCAGTATTTT; CDR3aa: CASSFSGPTDTQYF
j_gene: TRBJ1-5; v_gene: TRBV25-1; d_gene: -; abundance: -; CDR3nt: TGTGCCAGCAGTGAGACCGGGACTGCAAATCAGCCCCAGCATTTT; CDR3aa: CASSETGTANQPQHF